The clone carrying this T cell receptor (beta chain) has at least ten counts. TCR beta CDR3 regions were amplified from RNA. The HTBI primer set served for first-round RT-PCR of the TCR CDR3. Each CDR3 protein gets one entry after TCRdb re-called the multiplex PCR reads with MiXCR. The profile covers some 510,000 distinct CDR3 sequences, with about a fifth appearing a single time and roughly 29% taken by the ten largest. These data are taken from a study of T cells in Graves' hyperthyroidism and ophthalmopathy. The germline V gene has CDR1 SEHNR and CDR2 FQNEAQ (reference sequence). The CDR3 has 14 amino acids. V was clipped by 1 base and J by 6 bases, with 13 bases between them.

This sequence was found in a man aged 18 to 29 with Graves' hyperthyroidism. The chain couples TRBV7-9 to TRBJ2-7; perhaps TRBD2 as D (5 bases). The specimen was blood. CDR3 amino acids: CASSLGGRLSEQYF. As DNA, the CDR3 is TGTGCCAGCAGCTTAGGCGGGCGGTTAAGCGAGCAGTACTTC.